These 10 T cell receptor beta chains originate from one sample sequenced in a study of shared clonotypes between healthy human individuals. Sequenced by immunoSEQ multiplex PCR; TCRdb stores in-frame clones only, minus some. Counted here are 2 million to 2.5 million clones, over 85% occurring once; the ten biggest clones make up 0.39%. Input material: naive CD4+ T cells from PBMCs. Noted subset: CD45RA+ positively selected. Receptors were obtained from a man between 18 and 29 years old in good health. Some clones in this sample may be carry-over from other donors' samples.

The CDR3 region is CASSLVGQSGEKLFF. The DNA for the CDR3 is TGTGCCAGCAGCTTAGTGGGGCAGTCAGGAGAAAAACTGTTTTTT. V is TRBV7-9 and J is TRBJ1-4, with a weak D call TRBD1 (5 bases). V was shortened by 1 base and J by 8 bases, with 14 bases between the two germline ends. Per the germline V gene, CDR1 is SEHNR and CDR2 is FQNEAQ (reference sequence). CDR3 length: 15 residues.

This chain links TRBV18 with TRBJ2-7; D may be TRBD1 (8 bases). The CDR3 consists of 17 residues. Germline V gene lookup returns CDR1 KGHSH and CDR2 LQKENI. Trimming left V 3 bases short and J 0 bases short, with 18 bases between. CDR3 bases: TGTGCCAGCTCACCCCTACCGACAGGGGAGGGCTCCTACGAGCAGTACTTC. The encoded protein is CASSPLPTGEGSYEQYF.

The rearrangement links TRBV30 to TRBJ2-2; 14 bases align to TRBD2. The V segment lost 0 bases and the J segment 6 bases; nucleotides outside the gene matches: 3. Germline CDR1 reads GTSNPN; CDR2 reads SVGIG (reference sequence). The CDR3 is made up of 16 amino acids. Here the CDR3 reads CAWSVLGLAGAGELFF. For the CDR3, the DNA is TGTGCCTGGAGTGTATTGGGACTAGCGGGAGCCGGGGAGCTGTTTTTT. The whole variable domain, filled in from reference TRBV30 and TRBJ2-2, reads SQTIHQWPATLVQPVGSPLSLECTVEGTSNPNLYWYRQAAGRGLQLLFYSVGIGQISSEVPQNLSASRPQDRQFILSSKKLLLSDSGFYLCAWSVLGLAGAGELFFGEGSRLTVL.

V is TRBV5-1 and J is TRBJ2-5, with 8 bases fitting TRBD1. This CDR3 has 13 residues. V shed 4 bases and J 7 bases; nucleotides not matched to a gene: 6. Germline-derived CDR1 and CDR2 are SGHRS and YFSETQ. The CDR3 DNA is TGCGCCAGCAGCAGCCCCGACAGGGGGACCCAGTACTTC. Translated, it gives CASSSPDRGTQYF.

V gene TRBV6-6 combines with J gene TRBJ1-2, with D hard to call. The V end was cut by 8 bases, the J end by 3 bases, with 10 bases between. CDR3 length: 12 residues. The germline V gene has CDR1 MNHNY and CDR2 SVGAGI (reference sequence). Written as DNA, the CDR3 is TGTGCCAGCGCCTGGACGGACTATGGCTACACCTTC. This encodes CASAWTDYGYTF.

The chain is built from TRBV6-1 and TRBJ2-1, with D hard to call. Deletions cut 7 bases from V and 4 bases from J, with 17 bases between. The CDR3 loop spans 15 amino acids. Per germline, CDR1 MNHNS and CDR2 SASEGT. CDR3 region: CASTLAGQKYNEQFF. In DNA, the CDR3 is TGTGCCAGCACCTTAGCCGGGCAGAAATACAATGAGCAGTTCTTC.

CDR3 sequence (DNA): TGTGCCAGTAGTCCCGAGGGTAGCGGGAGGGCAGATACGCAGTATTTT. Translated: CASSPEGSGRADTQYF. V gene TRBV19 combines with J gene TRBJ2-3; 11 nucleotides line up with TRBD2. The germline V gene has CDR1 LNHDA and CDR2 SQIVND (reference sequence). There are 16 residues in the CDR3. The V gene end was trimmed by 5 bases and the J gene end by 4 bases; junction bases not matched to a gene: 8.

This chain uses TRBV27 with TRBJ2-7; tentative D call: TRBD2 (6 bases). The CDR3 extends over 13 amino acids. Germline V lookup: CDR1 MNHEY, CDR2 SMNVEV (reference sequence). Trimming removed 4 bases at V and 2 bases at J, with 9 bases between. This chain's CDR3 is CASSYSGTYEQYF. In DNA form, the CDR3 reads TGTGCCAGCAGTTATAGCGGAACCTACGAGCAGTACTTC.

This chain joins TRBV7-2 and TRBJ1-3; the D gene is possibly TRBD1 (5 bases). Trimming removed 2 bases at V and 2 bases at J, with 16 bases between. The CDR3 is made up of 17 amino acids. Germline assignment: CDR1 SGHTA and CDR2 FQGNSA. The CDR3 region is CASSLLIGRVAGNTIYF. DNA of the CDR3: TGTGCCAGCAGCTTACTCATCGGCAGGGTTGCTGGAAACACCATATATTTT.

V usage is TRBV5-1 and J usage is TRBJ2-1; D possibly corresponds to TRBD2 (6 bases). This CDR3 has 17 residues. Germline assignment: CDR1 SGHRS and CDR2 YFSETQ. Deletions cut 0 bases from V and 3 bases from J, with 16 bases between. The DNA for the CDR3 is TGCGCCAGCAGCTTGGCCTGGACGGGAGTACGCTACAATGAGCAGTTCTTC. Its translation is CASSLAWTGVRYNEQFF.